The source of this T cell receptor beta chain is a study of T cells in Graves' hyperthyroidism and ophthalmopathy. A few counts support this clonotype. Amplified TCR beta CDR3 regions derived from RNA transcripts. Carried out on the TCR CDR3, a first-round RT-PCR used the HTBI primer set. Via MiXCR, TCRdb re-called the multiplex PCR reads, giving one row per CDR3 protein. The sample has 700,000 to 850,000 distinct CDR3 sequences; around 40% are singletons. The CDR3 covers 12 residues. Trimming shortened V by 3 bases and J by 12 bases, and 14 bases separated the two germline ends. Sequenced material: blood. This TCR derives from a woman aged 35 to 49 with Graves' hyperthyroidism. The chain links TRBV12-3 or TRBV12-4 to TRBJ1-1; D gene unclear. The CDR3 reads CASSLGRPETFF. In DNA, the CDR3 is TGTGCCAGCAGTTTGGGGAGACCGGAAACTTTCTTT.